Each of the 21 T cell receptor beta chains below was sequenced from the same sample in a study of regulatory T cells in long-lasting Graves disease. iRepertoire HTBI primers and Arm-PCR of CDR3 regions built TCR beta libraries. TCRdb processed the multiplex PCR reads anew with MiXCR; each CDR3 protein has one entry. This sample has fewer than 650,000 distinct CDR3 sequences, with around 15% found just once. Time point reported: newly diagnosed GD, antithyroid drugs for less than 3 months. RNA from PBMCs was the source of the TCR library. This sample was also put to use in a study of T cells in Graves' hyperthyroidism and ophthalmopathy.

The specimen was peripheral blood mononuclear cells (PBMCs), collected at new diagnosis, from a patient treated with antithyroid drugs. The receptors here all came from a woman between 25 and 40 years old with Graves disease.

This clonotype was counted only a few times. The CDR3 protein is CSAYPTGAGAQYF. The DNA of the CDR3 is TGCAGTGCGTACCCGACAGGGGCGGGGGCCCAGTACTTC. The V call is TRBV20-1, the J call TRBJ2-5; perhaps TRBD1 as D (8 bases). This CDR3 contains 13 residues. Trimming left V 6 bases short and J 9 bases short, with 20 bases between. Germline loops: CDR1 DFQATT, CDR2 SNEGSKA (reference sequence).

This chain joins TRBV4-2 and TRBJ2-7; D tentatively reads TRBD1 or TRBD2 (5 bases each). CDR1 LGHNA and CDR2 YNFKEQ come from the germline V gene. V was trimmed by 0 bases and J by 6 bases, leaving 9 bases between them. The CDR3 is made up of 13 amino acids. The CDR3 reads CASSQDGDREQYF. CDR3 bases: TGTGCCAGCAGCCAAGATGGGGACCGCGAGCAGTACTTC.

Comments on this clonotype: Its ends do not fully match the called genes, so a read error is possible. This chain links TRBV19 with TRBJ2-5, with D perhaps assigned TRBD1 or TRBD2 (6 bases each). Germline values: CDR1 LNHDA, CDR2 SQIVND (reference sequence). CDR3 size: 17 residues. The CDR3 sequence is CASSIYGMVGGRETLYF. CDR3 nucleotides: TGTGCCAGTAGTATTTATGGAATGGTAGGGGGTCGGGAGACCCTGTACTTC.

The chain has TRBV12-3 or TRBV12-4 and TRBJ1-6, with TRBD1 identical over 9 bases. Trimming cost V 1 base and J 9 bases; bases outside gene matches: 1. This CDR3 is 14 amino acids long. The CDR3 bases are TGTGCCAGCAGTTTAGGGACAGGGGTTTCACCCCTCCACTTT. This codes for CASSLGTGVSPLHF.

The chain joins TRBV15 to TRBJ2-5; TRBD2 matches 8 bases. J was trimmed by 0 bases and V by 3 bases; bases with no gene match: 6. The CDR3 runs 16 residues. Per germline, CDR1 LNHNV and CDR2 YYDKDF (reference sequence). The CDR3 sequence is CATSRTLAEYQETQYF. The CDR3 DNA reads TGTGCCACCAGCAGGACACTAGCGGAGTACCAAGAGACCCAGTACTTC.

There are many counts of this clonotype. The chain employs TRBV28 and TRBJ2-2; D unresolved. V lost 6 bases and J lost 6, with 14 bases in between. The CDR3 consists of 14 residues. Looked up from germline, CDR1 is MDHEN and CDR2 is SYDVKM. The CDR3 DNA is TGTGCCAGCAGCCTTTTGGGCTCGGCCGGGGAGCTGTTTTTT. It is translated as CASSLLGSAGELFF.

For this clonotype: A much larger clone lies a single base off, so this may be a read error. The chain has TRBV28 and TRBJ1-1; 8 bases fit TRBD1. Germline trimming cut 2 bases from V and 5 bases from J; bases unmatched to any gene: 1. The CDR3 runs 13 residues. Germline CDR1 reads MDHEN; CDR2 reads SYDVKM. The CDR3 loop is CASSLGDRTEAFF. In DNA, the CDR3 is TGTGCCAGCAGTTTAGGGGACAGGACTGAAGCTTTCTTT.

This clonotype was seen many times. This sequence joins TRBV2 and TRBJ1-5, with D possibly matching TRBD1 (5 bases). V lost 6 bases to trimming and J lost 7 bases, with 19 bases between them. CDR1 is SNHLY and CDR2 is FYNNEI in the germline V gene. CDR3 length equals 15 residues. The CDR3 loop reads CASSGRTGSPQPQHF. The CDR3 DNA is TGTGCCAGCAGCGGAAGAACAGGCAGTCCGCAGCCCCAGCATTTT.

As to this clonotype: The junction departs from germline at one end; a sequencing error may be responsible. The chain is built from TRBV6-9 and TRBJ2-7; 10 bases map to TRBD2. This CDR3 region has 15 residues. The V gene's germline CDR1 is MNHGY and CDR2 SVAAGI. The CDR3 sequence is CASSYGLAVSYGQYF. The CDR3 DNA is TGTGCCAGCAGTTATGGACTAGCGGTCTCCTACGGGCAGTACTTC.

The rearrangement links TRBV5-1 to TRBJ1-2, with TRBD1 as a possible D gene (5 bases). Between the trimmed V and J ends, which lost 4 bases and 3 bases, there was a span of 19 bases. The germline V gene has CDR1 SGHRS and CDR2 YFSETQ. CDR3 length: 16 residues. As DNA, the CDR3 is TGCGCCAGCAGCCTGGACCCAGGGAGGATCGACTATGGCTACACCTTC. The encoded protein is CASSLDPGRIDYGYTF.

This clonotype was detected a few times. The rearrangement uses TRBV6-1 and TRBJ1-1, with D uncertain. Germline-derived CDR1 and CDR2 are MNHNS and SASEGT. The V and J ends lost 3 bases and 0 bases respectively, with 11 bases between them. This CDR3 has 15 amino acids. CDR3 coding DNA: TGTGCCAGCAGTGATCCAGGTCTAATGAACACTGAAGCTTTCTTT. As protein: CASSDPGLMNTEAFF.

The CDR3 DNA sequence: TGCAGTGCAAGTAACAGGCCCGGATACTACGAGCAGTACTTC. The encoded protein is CSASNRPGYYEQYF. V gene TRBV20-1 combines with J gene TRBJ2-7; tentatively, D is TRBD1 (5 bases). Trimming shortened V by 6 bases and J by 3 bases, and 18 bases separated the two germline ends. CDR1 is DFQATT, CDR2 SNEGSKA, per germline (reference sequence). CDR3 size: 14 residues.

V and J are TRBV30 and TRBJ2-5; 12 bases are shared with TRBD2. CDR3 size: 16 residues. CDR1 and CDR2 (germline): GTSNPN, SVGIG (reference sequence). V gave up 5 bases and J gave up 7 bases; unmatched junction bases: 14. The CDR3 here is CAWGPALAGGSGTQYF. The DNA for the CDR3 is TGTGCCTGGGGCCCCGCACTAGCGGGAGGCAGTGGGACCCAGTACTTC.

This clonotype was picked up many times. The chain is built from TRBV6-1 and TRBJ1-1, with D possibly matching TRBD1 (6 bases). Germline V gives CDR1 MNHNS, CDR2 SASEGT. V lost 6 bases, J lost 1 base, and 18 bases lay in between. The CDR3 consists of 16 residues. CDR3 protein: CASRKKPGHTNTEAFF. The CDR3, as DNA: TGTGCCAGCAGAAAGAAACCGGGACACACGAACACTGAAGCTTTCTTT.

This clonotype showed up just a few times. The gene calls are TRBV7-3 and TRBJ1-5; TRBD1 is a possible D gene (6 bases). There are 16 residues in the CDR3. Trimming took 2 bases from V and 6 from J, leaving 17 bases between them. Germline CDR1 is SGHTA and CDR2 is FQGTGA. CDR3 in DNA: TGTGCCAGCAGCTTACGTTCGGGGGCGCAGGGTCAGCCCCAGCATTTT. Encoded protein: CASSLRSGAQGQPQHF.

This clonotype was counted only a few times. This sequence joins TRBV7-9 and TRBJ1-4, with D hard to call. The germline V gene has CDR1 SEHNR and CDR2 FQNEAQ (reference sequence). The CDR3 is 16 amino acids. V lost 1 base, J lost 3 bases, and 12 bases lay in between. The CDR3 DNA follows: TGTGCCAGCAGCTTAGGGTCGGGCAGGCCTAATGAAAAACTGTTTTTT. It yields the protein CASSLGSGRPNEKLFF.

This clonotype came up many times. The genes are TRBV6-5 and TRBJ1-1, with D unclear. This CDR3 comprises 17 residues. V lost 0 bases and J lost 0, with 14 bases in between. Germline V gene data show CDR1 as MNHEY and CDR2 as SVGAGI. CDR3 in amino acids: CASSYSMPGTMNTEAFF. Written as DNA, the CDR3 is TGTGCCAGCAGTTACTCGATGCCAGGTACGATGAACACTGAAGCTTTCTTT.

This clonotype was counted many times. The rearrangement uses TRBV5-1 and TRBJ2-3; 11 nucleotides agree with TRBD2. Germline V CDR1 and CDR2: SGHRS, YFSETQ. V lost 4 bases, J lost 2 bases, and 6 bases stayed unmatched. The CDR3 is made up of 16 amino acids. The CDR3 coding sequence is TGCGCCAGCAGCCTTCCGGGACTAGCGGACACAGATACGCAGTATTTT. This sequence encodes CASSLPGLADTDTQYF.

This clonotype was seen repeatedly, ten times or more. The chain couples TRBV19 to TRBJ2-1; D possibly corresponds to TRBD2 (6 bases). This CDR3 spans 14 amino acids. Trimming shortened V by 4 bases and J by 3 bases, and 10 bases separated the two germline ends. CDR1 is LNHDA and CDR2 is SQIVND in the germline V gene (reference sequence). The chain's CDR3 is CASSKGGDYNEQFF. CDR3 in DNA: TGTGCCAGTAGTAAGGGCGGGGACTACAATGAGCAGTTCTTC.

This clonotype has just a few counts. The chain uses TRBV10-2 and TRBJ2-5, with D perhaps matching TRBD1 (6 bases). The CDR3 consists of 17 residues. Trimming took off 3 bases at V and 3 bases at J, with 20 bases between the two ends. Germline CDR1 and CDR2: WSHSY and SAAADI. The CDR3 DNA reads as TGCGCCAGCAGTGAAACTCCCCAAAAGGGGGTAGAAGAGACCCAGTACTTC. Its protein product is CASSETPQKGVEETQYF.

There are many counts of this clonotype. The chain recombines TRBV7-8 with TRBJ2-5; a weak D match, TRBD1 (6 bases). The CDR3 spans 13 residues. CDR1 and CDR2 (germline): SGHVS, FQNEAQ. V was shortened by 3 bases and J by 5 bases, with 10 bases between the two germline ends. Here the CDR3 reads CASSFDRTETQYF. The CDR3 DNA reads as TGTGCCAGCAGCTTCGACAGGACGGAGACCCAGTACTTC.